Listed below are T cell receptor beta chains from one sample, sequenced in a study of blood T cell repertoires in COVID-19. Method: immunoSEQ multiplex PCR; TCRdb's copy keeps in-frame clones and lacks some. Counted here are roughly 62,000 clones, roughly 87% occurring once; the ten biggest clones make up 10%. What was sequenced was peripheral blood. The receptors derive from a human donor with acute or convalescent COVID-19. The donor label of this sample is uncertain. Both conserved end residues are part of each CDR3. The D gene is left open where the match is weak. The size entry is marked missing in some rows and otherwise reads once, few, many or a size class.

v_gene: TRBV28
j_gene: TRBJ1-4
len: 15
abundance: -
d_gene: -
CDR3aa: CASRSTTPTGEKLFF
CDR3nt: TGTGCCAGCAGATCAACCACCCCCACGGGTGAAAAACTGTTTTTT

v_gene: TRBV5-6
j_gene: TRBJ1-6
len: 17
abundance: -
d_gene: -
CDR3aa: CASSLRGGSSYNSPLHF
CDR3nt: TGTGCCAGCAGCCTTCGGGGAGGGAGCTCCTATAATTCACCCCTCCACTTT

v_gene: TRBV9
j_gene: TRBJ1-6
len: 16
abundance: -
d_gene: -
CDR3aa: CASSSQGLSYNSPLHF
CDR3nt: TGTGCCAGCAGCTCGCAAGGACTCTCCTATAATTCACCCCTCCACTTT

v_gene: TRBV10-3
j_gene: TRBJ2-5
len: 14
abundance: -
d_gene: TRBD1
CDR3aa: CAISPEDRVETQYF
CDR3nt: TGTGCCATCAGTCCCGAAGACAGGGTAGAGACCCAGTACTTC

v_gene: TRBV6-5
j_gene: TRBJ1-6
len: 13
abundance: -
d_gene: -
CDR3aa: CASSRAEVSPLHF
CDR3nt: TGTGCCAGCAGCAGGGCAGAGGTTTCACCCCTCCACTTT

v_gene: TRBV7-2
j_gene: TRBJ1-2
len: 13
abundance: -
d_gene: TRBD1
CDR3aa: CASSTTGGLGYTF
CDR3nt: TGTGCCAGCAGCACGACAGGGGGGCTTGGCTACACCTTC

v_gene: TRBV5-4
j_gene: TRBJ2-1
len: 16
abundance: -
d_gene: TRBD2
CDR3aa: CASSPRTSGTYNEQFF
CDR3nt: TGTGCCAGCAGCCCGCGGACTAGCGGGACTTACAATGAGCAGTTCTTC

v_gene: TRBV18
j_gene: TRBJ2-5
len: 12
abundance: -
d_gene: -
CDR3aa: CASSPSGETQYF
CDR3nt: TGTGCCAGCTCACCATCGGGGGAGACCCAGTACTTC

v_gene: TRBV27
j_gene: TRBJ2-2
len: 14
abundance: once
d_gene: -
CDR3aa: CASRPSGDPGELFF
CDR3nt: TGTGCCAGCAGACCTTCGGGAGATCCCGGGGAGCTGTTTTTT

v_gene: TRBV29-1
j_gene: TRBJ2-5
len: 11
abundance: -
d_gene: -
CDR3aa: CSAAVQETQYF
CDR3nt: TGCAGCGCAGCGGTCCAAGAGACCCAGTACTTC

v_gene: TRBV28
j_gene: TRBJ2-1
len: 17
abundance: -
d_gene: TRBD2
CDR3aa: CASSLGAGGHSYNEQFF
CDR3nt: TGTGCCAGCAGTTTAGGGGCGGGAGGGCACTCCTACAATGAGCAGTTCTTC

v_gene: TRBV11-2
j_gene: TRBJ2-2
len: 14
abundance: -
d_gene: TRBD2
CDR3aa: CASSLGGGARELFF
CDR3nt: TGTGCCAGCAGCTTAGGCGGGGGGGCCCGGGAGCTGTTTTTT

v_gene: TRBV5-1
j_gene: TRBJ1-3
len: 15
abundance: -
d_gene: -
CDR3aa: CASTPSTSSGNTIYF
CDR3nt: TGCGCCAGCACCCCTTCCACGAGCTCTGGAAACACCATATATTTT

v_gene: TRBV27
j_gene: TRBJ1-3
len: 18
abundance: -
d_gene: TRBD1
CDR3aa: CASSPGSGTGGLGNTIYF
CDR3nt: TGTGCCAGCAGTCCTGGATCCGGGACAGGGGGTTTAGGAAACACCATATATTTT

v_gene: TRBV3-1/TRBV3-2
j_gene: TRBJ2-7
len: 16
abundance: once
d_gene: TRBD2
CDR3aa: CASSPQSSGRIYEQYF
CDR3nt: TGTGCCAGCAGTCCTCAAAGTAGCGGGAGAATCTACGAGCAGTACTTC

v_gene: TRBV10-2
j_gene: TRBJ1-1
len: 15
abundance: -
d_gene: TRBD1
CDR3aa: CASSKLQGAGTEAFF
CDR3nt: TGCGCCAGCAGTAAACTACAGGGGGCCGGTACTGAAGCTTTCTTT

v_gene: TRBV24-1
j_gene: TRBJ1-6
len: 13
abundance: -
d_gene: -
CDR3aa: CATSLDYNSPLHF
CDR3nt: TGTGCCACCAGTCTAGACTATAATTCACCCCTCCACTTT

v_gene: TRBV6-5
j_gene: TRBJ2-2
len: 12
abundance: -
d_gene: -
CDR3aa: CASRRETGELFF
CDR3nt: TGTGCCAGCAGGAGGGAGACCGGGGAGCTGTTTTTT

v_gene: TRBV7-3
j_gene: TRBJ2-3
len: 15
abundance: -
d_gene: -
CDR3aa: CASSLRAASTDTQYF
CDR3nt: TGTGCCAGCAGCTTAAGAGCGGCTAGCACAGATACGCAGTATTTT

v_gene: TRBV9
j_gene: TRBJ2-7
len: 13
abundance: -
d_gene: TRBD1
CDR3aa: CASSVEGATEQYF
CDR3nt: TGTGCCAGCAGCGTAGAGGGGGCGACCGAGCAGTACTTC

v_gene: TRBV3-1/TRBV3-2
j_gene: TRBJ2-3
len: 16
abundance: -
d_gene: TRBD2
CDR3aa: CASSQDEKRGTDTQYF
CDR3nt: TGTGCCAGCAGCCAAGATGAAAAGCGGGGAACAGATACGCAGTATTTT

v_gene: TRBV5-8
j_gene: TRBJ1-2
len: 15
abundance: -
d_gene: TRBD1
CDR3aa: CASSLRQGFNYGYTF
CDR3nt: TGTGCCAGCAGCTTGAGACAGGGCTTTAACTATGGCTACACCTTC

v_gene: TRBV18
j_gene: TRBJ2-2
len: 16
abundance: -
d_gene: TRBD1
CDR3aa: CASSPEGDRGTGELFF
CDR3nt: TGTGCCAGCTCACCAGAGGGAGACAGGGGTACCGGGGAGCTGTTTTTT

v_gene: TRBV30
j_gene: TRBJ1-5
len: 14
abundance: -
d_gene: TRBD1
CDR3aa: CAWSGTGGRQPQHF
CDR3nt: TGTGCCTGGAGTGGGACAGGGGGCCGTCAGCCCCAGCATTTT

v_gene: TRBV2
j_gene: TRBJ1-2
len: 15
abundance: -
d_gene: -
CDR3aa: CASRTDSLLNYGYTF
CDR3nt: TGTGCCAGCAGGACGGACAGCCTCTTAAACTATGGCTACACCTTC

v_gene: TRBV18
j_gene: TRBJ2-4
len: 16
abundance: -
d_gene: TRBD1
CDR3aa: CASSPGQGLAKNIQYF
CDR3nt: TGTGCCAGCTCCCCGGGACAGGGATTAGCCAAAAACATTCAGTACTTC

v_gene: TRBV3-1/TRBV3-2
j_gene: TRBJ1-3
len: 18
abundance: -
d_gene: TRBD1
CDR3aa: CASSQVPGQGYSGNTIYF
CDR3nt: TGTGCCAGCAGCCAAGTCCCGGGACAGGGATACTCTGGAAACACCATATATTTT

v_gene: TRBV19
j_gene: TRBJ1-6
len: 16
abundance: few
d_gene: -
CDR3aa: CASSIGGSAYNSPLHF
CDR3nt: TGTGCCAGTAGTATAGGTGGCAGCGCCTATAATTCACCCCTCCACTTT

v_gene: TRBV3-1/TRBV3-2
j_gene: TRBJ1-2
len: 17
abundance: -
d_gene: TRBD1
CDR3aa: CASSQDGGTDSLYGYTF
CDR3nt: TGTGCCAGCAGCCAAGATGGGGGGACAGATTCCCTGTATGGCTACACCTTC

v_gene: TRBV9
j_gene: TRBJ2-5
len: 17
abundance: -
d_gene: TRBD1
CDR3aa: CASSFGTGGGEQETQYF
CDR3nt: TGTGCCAGCAGCTTTGGGACAGGGGGCGGGGAGCAAGAGACCCAGTACTTC

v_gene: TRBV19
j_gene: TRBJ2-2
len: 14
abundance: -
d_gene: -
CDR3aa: CASRTRTNTGELFF
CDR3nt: TGTGCCAGCCGAACTAGAACGAACACCGGGGAGCTGTTTTTT

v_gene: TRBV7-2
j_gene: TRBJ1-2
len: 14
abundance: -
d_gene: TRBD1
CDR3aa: CASSLGQGDNGYTF
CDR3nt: TGTGCCAGCAGCTTAGGACAGGGCGACAATGGCTACACCTTC

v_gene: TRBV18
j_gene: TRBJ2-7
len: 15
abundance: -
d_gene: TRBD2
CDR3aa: CASSRTSGGNYEQYF
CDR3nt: TGTGCCAGCTCCCGGACTAGCGGGGGGAATTACGAGCAGTACTTC

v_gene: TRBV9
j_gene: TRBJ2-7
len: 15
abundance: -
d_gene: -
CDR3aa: CASSVSGTPSYEQYF
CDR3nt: TGTGCCAGCAGCGTCTCCGGGACACCTTCCTACGAGCAGTACTTC

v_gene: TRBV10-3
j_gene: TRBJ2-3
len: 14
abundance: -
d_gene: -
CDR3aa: CAIRSTIGTDTQYF
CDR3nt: TGTGCCATCAGATCGACTATTGGCACAGATACGCAGTATTTT

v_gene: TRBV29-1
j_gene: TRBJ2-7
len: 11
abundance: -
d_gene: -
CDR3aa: CSVNLNYEQYF
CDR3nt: TGCAGCGTTAATTTAAACTACGAGCAGTACTTC

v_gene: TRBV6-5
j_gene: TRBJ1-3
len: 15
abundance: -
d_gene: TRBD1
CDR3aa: CATGDREVSGNTIYF
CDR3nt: TGTGCCACCGGGGACAGGGAGGTCTCTGGAAACACCATATATTTT

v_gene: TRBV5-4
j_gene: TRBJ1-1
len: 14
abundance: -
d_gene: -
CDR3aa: CASSLQTANTEAFF
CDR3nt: TGTGCCAGCAGCCTTCAAACAGCGAACACTGAAGCTTTCTTT

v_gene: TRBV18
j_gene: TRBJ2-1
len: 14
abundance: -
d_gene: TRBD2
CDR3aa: CASSRGTSVNEQFF
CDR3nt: TGTGCCAGCTCACGAGGGACTAGCGTAAATGAGCAGTTCTTC

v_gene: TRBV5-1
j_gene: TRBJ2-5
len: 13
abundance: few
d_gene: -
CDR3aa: CASKALDLQTQYF
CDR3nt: TGCGCCAGCAAAGCCCTCGATCTTCAGACCCAGTACTTC

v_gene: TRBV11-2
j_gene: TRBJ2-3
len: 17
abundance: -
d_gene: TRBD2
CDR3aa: CASSFWTSGGAVDTQYF
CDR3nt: TGTGCCAGCAGCTTTTGGACTAGCGGGGGGGCCGTAGATACGCAGTATTTT

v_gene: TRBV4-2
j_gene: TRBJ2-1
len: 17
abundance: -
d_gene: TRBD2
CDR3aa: CASSYRRGGRTYNEQFF
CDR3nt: TGTGCCAGCAGCTATCGGCGGGGGGGCCGGACCTACAATGAGCAGTTCTTC

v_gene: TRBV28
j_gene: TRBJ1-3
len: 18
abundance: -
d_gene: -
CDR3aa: CASTSPPGSLSAGNTIYF
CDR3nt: TGTGCCAGCACCTCCCCCCCCGGGTCCCTCTCTGCTGGAAACACCATATATTTT

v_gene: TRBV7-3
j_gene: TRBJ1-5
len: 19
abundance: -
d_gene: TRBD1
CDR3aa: CASREGGARTGPGNQPQHF
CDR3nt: TGTGCCAGCAGAGAAGGGGGAGCCCGGACAGGGCCGGGCAATCAGCCCCAGCATTTT

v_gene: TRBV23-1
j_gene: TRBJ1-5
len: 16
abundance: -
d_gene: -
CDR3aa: CASSQKSTGPDQPQHF
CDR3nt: TGCGCCAGCAGTCAGAAGTCCACAGGTCCCGATCAGCCCCAGCATTTT

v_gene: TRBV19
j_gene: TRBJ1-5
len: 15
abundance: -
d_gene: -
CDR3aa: CASSPRRQGKQPQHF
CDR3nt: TGTGCCAGTAGTCCAAGGCGCCAGGGAAAACAGCCCCAGCATTTT

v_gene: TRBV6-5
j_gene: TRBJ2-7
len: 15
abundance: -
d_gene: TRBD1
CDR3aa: CASSPGQGPTYEQYF
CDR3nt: TGTGCCAGCAGTCCGGGACAGGGGCCCACCTACGAGCAGTACTTC

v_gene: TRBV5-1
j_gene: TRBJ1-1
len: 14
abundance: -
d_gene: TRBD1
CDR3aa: CASSLQGAGTEAFF
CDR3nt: TGCGCCAGCAGCCTACAGGGGGCTGGCACTGAAGCTTTCTTT

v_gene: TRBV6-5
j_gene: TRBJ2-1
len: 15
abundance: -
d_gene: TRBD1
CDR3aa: CASKLRDSSYNEQFF
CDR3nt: TGTGCCAGCAAACTACGGGACAGCTCCTACAATGAGCAGTTCTTC

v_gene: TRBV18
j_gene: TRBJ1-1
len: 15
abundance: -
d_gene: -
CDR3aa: CASSPRTGQNTEAFF
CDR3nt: TGTGCCAGCTCACCACGTACAGGGCAGAACACTGAAGCTTTCTTT

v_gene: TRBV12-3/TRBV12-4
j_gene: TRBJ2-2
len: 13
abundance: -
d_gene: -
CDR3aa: CASRELGAGELFF
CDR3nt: TGTGCCAGCAGGGAACTAGGTGCCGGGGAGCTGTTTTTT

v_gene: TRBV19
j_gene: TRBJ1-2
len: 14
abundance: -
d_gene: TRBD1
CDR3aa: CASSMTGANYGYTF
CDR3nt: TGTGCCAGTAGTATGACAGGGGCAAACTATGGCTACACCTTC

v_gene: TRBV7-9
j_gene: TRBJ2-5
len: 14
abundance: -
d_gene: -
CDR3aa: CASSPPPIPETQYF
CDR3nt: TGTGCCAGCAGCCCCCCCCCTATTCCGGAGACCCAGTACTTC

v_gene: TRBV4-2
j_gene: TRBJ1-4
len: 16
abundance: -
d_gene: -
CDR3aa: CASSRTTGPTNEKLFF
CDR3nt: TGTGCCAGCAGCCGTACTACAGGGCCAACTAATGAAAAACTGTTTTTT

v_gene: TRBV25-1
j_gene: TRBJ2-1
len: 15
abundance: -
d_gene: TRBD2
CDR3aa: CASSDLAGNYNEQFF
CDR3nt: TGTGCCAGCAGTGATCTAGCGGGGAATTACAATGAGCAGTTCTTC

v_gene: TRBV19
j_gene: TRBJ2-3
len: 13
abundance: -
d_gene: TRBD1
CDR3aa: CASRQGGTDTQYF
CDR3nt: TGTGCCAGTAGACAGGGGGGCACAGATACGCAGTATTTT

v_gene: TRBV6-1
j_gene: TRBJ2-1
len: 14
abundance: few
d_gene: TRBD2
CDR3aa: CASSQAGGKGEQFF
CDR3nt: TGTGCCAGCAGTCAAGCGGGGGGGAAGGGTGAGCAGTTCTTC

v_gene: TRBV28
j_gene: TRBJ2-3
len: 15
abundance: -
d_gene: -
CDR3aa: CASTETRLSTDTQYF
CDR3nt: TGTGCCAGCACCGAAACTCGATTAAGCACAGATACGCAGTATTTT

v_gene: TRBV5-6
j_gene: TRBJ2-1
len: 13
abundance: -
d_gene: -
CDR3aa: CASSLAGTHEQFF
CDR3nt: TGTGCCAGCAGCTTGGCCGGTACGCATGAGCAGTTCTTC

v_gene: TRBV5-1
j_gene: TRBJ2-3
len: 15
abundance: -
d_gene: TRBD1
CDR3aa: CASSPGQGDADTQYF
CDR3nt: TGCGCCAGCAGCCCTGGACAGGGCGACGCAGATACGCAGTATTTT